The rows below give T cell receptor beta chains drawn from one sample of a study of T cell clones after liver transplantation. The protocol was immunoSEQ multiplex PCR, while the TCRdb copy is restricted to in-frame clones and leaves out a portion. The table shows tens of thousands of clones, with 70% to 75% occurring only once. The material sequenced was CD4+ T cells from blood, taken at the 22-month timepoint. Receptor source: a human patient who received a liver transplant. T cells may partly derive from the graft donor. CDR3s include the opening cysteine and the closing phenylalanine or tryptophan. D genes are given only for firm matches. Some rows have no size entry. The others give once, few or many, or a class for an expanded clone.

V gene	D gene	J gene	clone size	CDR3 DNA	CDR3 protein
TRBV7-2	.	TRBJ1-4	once	TGTGCCAGCAGCCCTCGGCCTTCGGGTGAAAAACTGTTTTTT	CASSPRPSGEKLFF
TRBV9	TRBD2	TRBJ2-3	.	TGTGCCAGCAGCGCGGGACTAGCCAGAGATACGCAGTATTTT	CASSAGLARDTQYF
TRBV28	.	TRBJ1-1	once	TGTGCCAGCAACCCACACCGGGGACAACTGAACACTGAAGCTTTCTTT	CASNPHRGQLNTEAFF
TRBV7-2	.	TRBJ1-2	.	TGTGCCAGCAGCTTGGGGGGTCTCTATGGCTACACCTTC	CASSLGGLYGYTF
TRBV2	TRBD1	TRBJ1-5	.	TGTGCCAGCAGAAAAAGGACAGGGGGCGGTCAGCCCCAGCATTTT	CASRKRTGGGQPQHF
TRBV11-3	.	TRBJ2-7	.	TGTGCCAGCAGCTTAGGGCAGGAGCAACCACTACGGGAGCAGTACTTC	CASSLGQEQPLREQYF
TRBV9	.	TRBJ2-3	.	TGTGCCAGCAGCGCGCTTTGGACGGCGTCCACAGATACGCAGTATTTT	CASSALWTASTDTQYF
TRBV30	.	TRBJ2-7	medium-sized	TGTGCCTGGTCCTCCGGGACATCCCGCTACTTC	CAWSSGTSRYF
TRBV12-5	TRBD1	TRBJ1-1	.	TGTGCTAGTGGTTTATCTTTCGAGGGGGCGGAAACTGAAGCTTTCTTT	CASGLSFEGAETEAFF
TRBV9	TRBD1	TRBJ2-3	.	TGTGCCAGCAGCGAGAGGAGGACAGGGGTAGATACGCAGTATTTT	CASSERRTGVDTQYF
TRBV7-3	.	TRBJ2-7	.	TGTGCCAGCAGCCTCTCAACGCGGGGTTCATCCTACGAGCAGTACTTC	CASSLSTRGSSYEQYF
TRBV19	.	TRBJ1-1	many	TGTGCCAGTAGTTCCATGGGTAACAGGGAAGAAGCTTTCTTT	CASSSMGNREEAFF
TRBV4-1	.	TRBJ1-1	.	TGCGCCAGCAGCCCCTGGGACACAAAGGACACTGAAGCTTTCTTT	CASSPWDTKDTEAFF
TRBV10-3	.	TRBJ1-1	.	TGTGCCATCAGTACAGGGTATGGCACTGAAGCTTTCTTT	CAISTGYGTEAFF
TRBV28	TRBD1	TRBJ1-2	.	TGTGCCAGCAGTTTGAACCTGGGACAGACCTATGGCTACACCTTC	CASSLNLGQTYGYTF
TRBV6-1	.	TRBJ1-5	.	TGTGCCAGCAGCGTGACTCAGCCCCAGCATTTT	CASSVTQPQHF